This T cell receptor (beta chain) was obtained from a study of blood T cell repertoires in COVID-19. Study details: The United States, Italy and Spain supplied acute and convalescent COVID-19 samples. Sample material is recorded as cDNA or gDNA derived from T cells, B-cell-depleted T cells, or PBMCs.

Germline CDR1 reads SGHDT; CDR2 reads YYEEEE. The CDR3 spans 13 residues. V was cut by 4 bases and J by 8 bases, with 15 bases left in between. Source study methods: Quantification of nucleated cells was approximated via reference gene primer amplification. TCRdb's table, derived via immunoSEQ multiplex PCR, lists solely in-frame clones and lacks some. V, J and clone size were drawn from that table, and D and trimming were deduced from the DNA. The sample contains under 150,000 clones, 80% of which appear only once. Input material: peripheral blood. The rearrangement uses TRBV5-6 and TRBJ1-2; perhaps TRBD1 as D (5 bases). The receptor was isolated from a man in his 60s with active or convalescent COVID-19. CDR3 in amino acids: CASSLGRRGGYTF. In DNA, the CDR3 is TGTGCCAGCAGCCTTGGGAGGAGGGGAGGCTACACCTTC.